These T cell receptor beta chains were read from a single sample in a study of regulatory T cells in long-lasting Graves disease. TCRdb itself ran the multiplex PCR reads through MiXCR, one entry per CDR3 protein. Among 620,000 or so distinct CDR3 sequences, 15% to 20% were seen once, and the ten largest hold around 19%. This same sample was also part of a study on T cells in Graves' hyperthyroidism and ophthalmopathy.

The source was peripheral blood mononuclear cells (PBMCs), collected at new diagnosis, from a patient treated with antithyroid drugs. The receptors come from a woman between 25 and 40 years old with Graves disease. Each CDR3 is given with its conserved first and last residue. D genes are given only for firm matches. Clone size is not always given. Where it is, it says once, few, many or a class for expanded clones.

cdr3_nt	cdr3_aa	d_call	j_call	clone_size	cdr3_length	v_call
TGTGCCAGCAGCCGACTGGGGACAGAGGGCAAAAACATTCAGTACTTC	CASSRLGTEGKNIQYF	TRBD1	TRBJ2-4	.	16	TRBV28
TGTGCCAGCACAGGGAGCCCAGCGGTATATACGCAGTATTTT	CASTGSPAVYTQYF	.	TRBJ2-3	few	14	TRBV6-2/TRBV6-3
TGTGCCTGGAGTAAGGCTCACGGAGGCTATGGCTACACCTTC	CAWSKAHGGYGYTF	.	TRBJ1-2	many	14	TRBV30
TGTGCCAGCAGCAAAGGACAGGGGGGGTCATCATATGGCTACACCTTC	CASSKGQGGSSYGYTF	TRBD1	TRBJ1-2	few	16	TRBV11-2
TGTGCCAGCAGAACAGGAGCAGGAAAACTGTTTTTT	CASRTGAGKLFF	.	TRBJ1-4	many	12	TRBV28
TGCGCCAGCAGCGACCGACAGCTTTCACCCCTCCACTTT	CASSDRQLSPLHF	.	TRBJ1-6	.	13	TRBV4-1
TGTGCCAGCCTCTCAAGCGAGCAGCAATCCTACGAGCAGTACTTC	CASLSSEQQSYEQYF	.	TRBJ2-7	many	15	TRBV2
TGTGCCAGCAGCCATAAGGGAGACGTGGGTTCTAATGAGCAGCTCTTC	CASSHKGDVGSNEQLF	.	TRBJ2-1	.	16	TRBV3-1
TGTGCCAGCAGTACCCAGGGGGACCGGGAGACCCAGTACTTC	CASSTQGDRETQYF	TRBD1	TRBJ2-5	many	14	TRBV7-2
TGTGCCAGCAGCCCACAGGGGGGGCTGAACACTGAAGCTTTCTTT	CASSPQGGLNTEAFF	TRBD1	TRBJ1-1	many	15	TRBV7-8
TGTGCCAGCAGCTTCGGACAGACGAACACTGAAGCTTTCTTT	CASSFGQTNTEAFF	.	TRBJ1-1	many	14	TRBV12-3/TRBV12-4
TGCAGTGTTGATCGAGGCTCGTACACAGATACGCAGTATTTT	CSVDRGSYTDTQYF	.	TRBJ2-3	many	14	TRBV20-1
TGTGCCAGCAGGGGGACCTTTTACTCTGGGGCCAACGTCCTGACTTTC	CASRGTFYSGANVLTF	.	TRBJ2-6	.	16	TRBV28
TGTGCCAGCAGCCCACCGGGACAGGGTCGAGAGACCCAGTACTTC	CASSPPGQGRETQYF	TRBD1	TRBJ2-5	.	15	TRBV5-4
TGTACCAGCAGTTTGGGACTCGAGAATGAGCAGTTCTTC	CTSSLGLENEQFF	.	TRBJ2-1	.	13	TRBV6-2/TRBV6-3
TGCGCCAGCAGTACCGAGGGGGACACCACCGGGGAGCTGTTTTTT	CASSTEGDTTGELFF	.	TRBJ2-2	few	15	TRBV5-1
TGTGCCAGCAGTAATCAACCGCGGGAGACCCAGTACTTC	CASSNQPRETQYF	.	TRBJ2-5	many	13	TRBV12-3/TRBV12-4
TGCAGTGGATTGGGGAACACTGAAGCTTTCTTT	CSGLGNTEAFF	.	TRBJ1-1	few	11	TRBV20-1
TGCAGTGTCGCAGGACTAGCGGGAGACGAGCAGTTCTTC	CSVAGLAGDEQFF	TRBD2	TRBJ2-1	.	13	TRBV20-1
TGTGCCAGCAGTTTAATGGGGGTTGGTACCGGGGAGCTGTTTTTT	CASSLMGVGTGELFF	.	TRBJ2-2	many	15	TRBV28
TGTGCCAGCAGTCCAAGAGGGAAACGGGGGAATGAGCAGTTCTTC	CASSPRGKRGNEQFF	.	TRBJ2-1	many	15	TRBV28
TGCTTGGCCGGACTAGCAGACACCGGGGAGCTGTTTTTT	CLAGLADTGELFF	TRBD2	TRBJ2-2	many	13	TRBV20-1
TGCGCCAGCAGCCAAGATCTGATTTCGGGGGGCTTGGCTGGGGCCAACGTCCTGACTTTC	CASSQDLISGGLAGANVLTF	.	TRBJ2-6	.	20	TRBV4-1
TGTGCCAGCAGTCCAGGGTGGGGACAGACGAACTATGGCTACACCTTC	CASSPGWGQTNYGYTF	TRBD1	TRBJ1-2	many	16	TRBV12-3/TRBV12-4
TGCGCCAGCAGCTTAGGAGGGGGCGAAGGCTACGAGCAGTACTTC	CASSLGGGEGYEQYF	.	TRBJ2-7	few	15	TRBV5-1
TGCAGTGCTAGAGATGCGTTCCAAGAGACCCAGTACTTC	CSARDAFQETQYF	.	TRBJ2-5	many	13	TRBV20-1
TGTGCCAGCAGCCCCCGAGCTGGTGTTGGCAATCAGCCCCAGCATTTT	CASSPRAGVGNQPQHF	.	TRBJ1-5	many	16	TRBV5-5
TGTGCCAGCAGCGTAGAGCAGGGTAACTATGGCTACACCTTC	CASSVEQGNYGYTF	.	TRBJ1-2	.	14	TRBV9
TGCAGCGTTGAAGTCCTAGCGGGAGTGTTCTTC	CSVEVLAGVFF	TRBD2	TRBJ2-1	.	11	TRBV29-1
TGTGCCAGCAGTCCGGTAATACCGAACACTGAAGCTTTCTTT	CASSPVIPNTEAFF	.	TRBJ1-1	many	14	TRBV28
TGCGCCAGCAGCCCCCAGGGGAAAGGCTACACCTTC	CASSPQGKGYTF	.	TRBJ1-2	few	12	TRBV4-1
TGTGCCAGCAGCTTAAACGGGCAGTACAATGAGCAGTTCTTC	CASSLNGQYNEQFF	.	TRBJ2-1	few	14	TRBV5-4
TGTGCCAGCACCCATCCTGGCTCGGACTCCTACGAGCAGTACTTC	CASTHPGSDSYEQYF	.	TRBJ2-7	.	15	TRBV7-9
TGTGCCAGCAGTTTCGTAGGCGGTGGGGAGACCCAGTACTTC	CASSFVGGGETQYF	.	TRBJ2-5	many	14	TRBV28
TGCAGTGCTAGAGACCAGGTTTGGTCCTACGAGCAGTACTTC	CSARDQVWSYEQYF	.	TRBJ2-7	few	14	TRBV20-1
TGTGCCAGCAGTCCCAGTGAAACCACTCTCAATGAGCAGTTCTTC	CASSPSETTLNEQFF	.	TRBJ2-1	few	15	TRBV7-3
TGCGCCAGCAGCATCGGGATCTCCTACGAGCAGTACTTC	CASSIGISYEQYF	.	TRBJ2-7	.	13	TRBV5-1
TGTGCCAGCAGCCAATGGGGACTTAGCTCCTACGAGCAGTACTTC	CASSQWGLSSYEQYF	.	TRBJ2-7	.	15	TRBV14
TGTGCCAGCAGTTTCAGGCGCTTGGGCACTGAAGCTTTCTTT	CASSFRRLGTEAFF	.	TRBJ1-1	many	14	TRBV28
TGCAGTGCCTCTATGACGGGCACCTACGAGCAGTACTTC	CSASMTGTYEQYF	.	TRBJ2-7	few	13	TRBV20-1
TGTGCCAGTAGCCTGCGACAGAGAAACTCCTACGAGCAGTACTTC	CASSLRQRNSYEQYF	.	TRBJ2-7	.	15	TRBV19
TGTGCCAGCGGGGAACTATCTGGGGAGACCCAGTACTTC	CASGELSGETQYF	.	TRBJ2-5	.	13	TRBV9
TGCAGCGTTGACGGTGGGGGGGGGTCCTACAATGAGCAGTTCTTC	CSVDGGGGSYNEQFF	TRBD2	TRBJ2-1	many	15	TRBV29-1
TGCAGCGTTGAAAGGTCTAGCGGGACCAATTCCTACGAGCAGTACTTC	CSVERSSGTNSYEQYF	TRBD2	TRBJ2-7	few	16	TRBV29-1
TGTGCCAGCAGGCTATATGGGGGGACTGAAGCTTTCTTT	CASRLYGGTEAFF	.	TRBJ1-1	many	13	TRBV2
TGTGCCAGCAAGGAAGCGGGAACTTACAATGAGCAGTTCTTC	CASKEAGTYNEQFF	TRBD2	TRBJ2-1	few	14	TRBV27
TGTGCCAGCAGTCTTGACAGGGTGAGCAATCAGCCCCAGCATTTT	CASSLDRVSNQPQHF	TRBD1	TRBJ1-5	many	15	TRBV2
TGTGCCTGTACGATGGGGGGTTACGAGCAGTACTTC	CACTMGGYEQYF	.	TRBJ2-7	many	12	TRBV30
TGTGCCACCAGCCGCAGGGATTGGGATGAGCAGTTCTTC	CATSRRDWDEQFF	.	TRBJ2-1	few	13	TRBV24-1
TGCGCCAGCAGCTTGGAGCGGACCACAGATACGCAGTATTTT	CASSLERTTDTQYF	.	TRBJ2-3	many	14	TRBV5-1
TGTGCCAGCAGCTCCCTGAGGAACTACACCTTC	CASSSLRNYTF	.	TRBJ1-2	many	11	TRBV28
TGTGCCAGCAGCTTATTTGGGGTCGGGGCCCGGAGGGACCACGAGCAGTACTTC	CASSLFGVGARRDHEQYF	.	TRBJ2-7	many	18	TRBV7-2
TGTGCCAGCAGTCCCGCTGGACAGGGAAGGAAGGGTAACTATGGCTACACCTTC	CASSPAGQGRKGNYGYTF	TRBD1	TRBJ1-2	many	18	TRBV6-1
TGTGCCAGCAGTTTTTACAGGCCAATGGGGACAGATACGCAGTATTTT	CASSFYRPMGTDTQYF	.	TRBJ2-3	many	16	TRBV28
TGTGCCTGCGACCACGACAGGGCCTACGAGCAGTACTTC	CACDHDRAYEQYF	TRBD1	TRBJ2-7	.	13	TRBV30
TGCAGCGTTGAAGATTGGGGACAGTCGAAATCCGGGGAAAAACTGTTTTTT	CSVEDWGQSKSGEKLFF	TRBD1	TRBJ1-4	.	17	TRBV29-1
TGTGCCAGCAGTTTAGCGAACCAAGAGACCCAGTACTTC	CASSLANQETQYF	.	TRBJ2-5	many	13	TRBV12-3/TRBV12-4
TGTGCCAGCAGCTTGGGGAGAATGCGCGAGGGACAGTTCTTC	CASSLGRMREGQFF	.	TRBJ2-1	few	14	TRBV5-4
TGCAGTGCTAGAGATGGGACACGGGAGGGGGTTTGGGAGACCCAGTACTTC	CSARDGTREGVWETQYF	TRBD2	TRBJ2-5	many	17	TRBV20-1